These 13 T cell receptor beta chains were all obtained from the same sample, sequenced in a study of blood T cell repertoires in COVID-19. Sequencing used immunoSEQ multiplex PCR; TCRdb keeps in-frame clones, though not all of them. The data show fewer than 450,000 clones, 87% seen once. Sequencing was performed on peripheral blood. Receptors were obtained from a woman aged 45-65 years with COVID-19, enrolled during active disease.

V is TRBV3-1 (or the pseudogene TRBV3-2) and J is TRBJ1-2, with 7 bases matching TRBD1. The CDR3 consists of 14 residues. Germline V gives CDR1 LGHDT, CDR2 YNNKEL (reference sequence). With V trimmed by 3 bases and J by 3 bases, 4 bases remained unmatched. The CDR3 DNA follows: TGTGCCAGCAGCCACCTAGGGACAGACTATGGCTACACCTTC. Encoded protein: CASSHLGTDYGYTF.

The chain employs TRBV30 and TRBJ1-4; possibly TRBD1 for D (5 bases). Germline V lookup: CDR1 GTSNPN, CDR2 SVGIG (reference sequence). Trimming removed 2 bases from V and 8 bases from J, with 12 bases in between. The CDR3 has 13 amino acids. In DNA, the CDR3 is TGTGCCTGGAGTAGTGACAGCCTAGAAAAACTGTTTTTT. Translated, it gives CAWSSDSLEKLFF.

V and J are TRBV7-2 and TRBJ1-1; D is perhaps TRBD1 (5 bases). Germline V gives CDR1 SGHTA, CDR2 FQGNSA. Trimming shortened V by 2 bases and J by 5 bases, and 9 bases separated the two germline ends. The CDR3 is 13 residues long. The CDR3 reads CASSLTGRTEAFF. In DNA form, the CDR3 reads TGTGCCAGCAGCTTAACAGGTAGAACTGAAGCTTTCTTT. The full variable domain, with the rest looked up from reference TRBV7-2 and TRBJ1-1, is GAGVSQSPSNKVTEKGKDVELRCDPISGHTALYWYRQSLGQGLEFLIYFQGNSAPDKSGLPSDRFSAERTGGSVSTLTIQRTQQEDSAVYLCASSLTGRTEAFFGQGTRLTVV.

V is TRBV3-1 (or the pseudogene TRBV3-2) and J is TRBJ2-7; 10 bases agree with TRBD1. The CDR3 covers 15 residues. Looked up from germline, CDR1 is LGHDT and CDR2 is YNNKEL (reference sequence). J was trimmed by 4 bases and V by 4 bases; bases with no gene match: 7. The CDR3 nucleotides read TGTGCCAGCAGCCCCTGGACAGGGGGGAATTACGAGCAGTACTTC. Its translation: CASSPWTGGNYEQYF.

The chain couples TRBV7-9 to TRBJ1-1; D unclear. Between the trimmed V and J ends, which lost 0 bases and 5 bases, there was a span of 16 bases. Per the germline V gene, CDR1 is SEHNR and CDR2 is FQNEAQ (reference sequence). The CDR3 contains 16 residues. CDR3 bases: TGTGCCAGCAGCTTAGCATCTTCTACGGGGAGTACTGAAGCTTTCTTT. Translated: CASSLASSTGSTEAFF.

The chain joins TRBV24-1 to TRBJ2-2; 8 bases match TRBD2. This CDR3 has 16 amino acids. Trimming at V came to 2 bases and at J to 4 bases, leaving 5 bases not matched to a gene. From germline, CDR1 is KGHDR and CDR2 SFDVKD. As DNA, the CDR3 is TGTGCCACCAGTGATTGGCGGGAGGATACCACCGGGGAGCTGTTTTTT. Amino acids: CATSDWREDTTGELFF.

Worth noting for this clone: The sample carries other DNA sequences with the same CDR3. The rearrangement links TRBV9 to TRBJ1-3; TRBD1 is a possible D gene (5 bases). CDR3 length: 15 residues. V was trimmed by 1 base and J by 3 bases, leaving 11 bases between them. The germline gives CDR1 SGDLS, CDR2 YYNGEE. The CDR3 sequence: CASSVQGSSGNTIYF. The CDR3 DNA is TGTGCCAGCAGCGTACAGGGTAGTAGTGGAAACACCATATATTTT.

This clone was counted a single time. The genes are TRBV5-1 and TRBJ2-5, with TRBD1 identical over 9 bases. Germline values: CDR1 SGHRS, CDR2 YFSETQ. This CDR3 comprises 14 residues. The ends lost 4 bases at V and 1 base at J; junction bases unmatched: 2. DNA of the CDR3: TGCGCCAGCAGCGGGACAGGGCTCCAAGAGACCCAGTACTTC. This translates into CASSGTGLQETQYF.

In nucleotides, the CDR3 is TGTGCCAGCAGCGCAGGGTACAATCAGCCCCAGCATTTT. Translation gives CASSAGYNQPQHF. The V gene is TRBV2, the J gene TRBJ1-5; maybe TRBD1 (5 bases). Trimming stripped 6 bases from V and 3 bases from J, with 9 bases between. The germline CDR1 and CDR2 sequences are SNHLY and FYNNEI. The CDR3 totals 13 residues.

The V and J genes are TRBV5-1 and TRBJ2-2; TRBD2 aligns across 7 bases. The junction had 14 bases not matched to a gene; V was cut back by 6 bases and J by 0 bases. The CDR3 runs to 18 residues. The V gene's germline CDR1 is SGHRS and CDR2 YFSETQ. CDR3 protein: CASTDITRGVPNTGELFF. The CDR3, as DNA: TGCGCCAGCACCGATATTACTCGGGGGGTCCCGAACACCGGGGAGCTGTTTTTT.

The chain combines TRBV7-3 with TRBJ1-2, with 8 bases fitting TRBD1. This CDR3 region has 15 residues. The V and J ends lost 5 bases and 3 bases, in that order; junction bases with no gene match: 8. Germline-derived CDR1 and CDR2 are SGHTA and FQGTGA. Here the CDR3 DNA reads TGTGCCAGCAGCCCAGGGGGCGCATCGGACTATGGCTACACCTTC. Its protein is CASSPGGASDYGYTF.

This clone was seen only a few times. The genes are TRBV5-6 and TRBJ2-7, with D possibly being TRBD2 (6 bases). The CDR3 is made up of 14 amino acids. Trimming took off 0 bases at V and 6 bases at J, with 13 bases between the two ends. CDR1 and CDR2 from the germline V gene are SGHDT and YYEEEE. The CDR3 region has the DNA TGTGCCAGCAGCTTGGTAGGGACTGCCCCCGAGCAGTACTTC. Translated, it gives CASSLVGTAPEQYF.

The chain has TRBV11-3 and TRBJ2-7, with 14 bases identical to TRBD2. Germline-derived CDR1 and CDR2 are SGHNT and YENEEA. J was trimmed by 3 bases and V by 3 bases; bases with no gene match: 10. The CDR3 runs to 18 residues. The CDR3 coding sequence is TGTGCCAGCAGCTTCCGACTAGCGGGAGGGCCGTTCTACTACGAGCAGTACTTC. Amino acid sequence: CASSFRLAGGPFYYEQYF.